This entry concerns a single T cell receptor beta chain. This entry comes from a study of T cells expressing NK-cell markers. For each CDR3 protein, TCRdb gives one entry from its re-call of the 5' RACE reads, without DNA. The specimen's table records about 370,000 distinct CDR3 sequences. This CDR3 has 16 residues. CDR1 and CDR2 (germline): SGHVS, FQNEAQ. The sequence was collected from a woman between 50 and 59 years old in good health. The sequencing input was blood T cells: a sorted CD56 or NKG2C T cell subset, CD4+ or CD8+ T cells, or bulk PBMC T cells (not recorded which). This sequence joins TRBV7-8 and TRBJ2-1; the TRBD1 assignment by TCRdb is unverifiable without DNA. CDR3 loop: CASSNRQGKWDNEQFF.